This entry describes one T cell receptor (beta chain). This clonotype was recorded many times. Its antigen target is currently unknown. The input lacks base qualities; no much larger clone sits a single base away. The sample is drawn from a study of identical twins (dated by TCRdb to the mid-2010s). Study-level background: To test whether fetal clonotypes persist, this study deep-sequenced TCR alpha and beta repertoires from monozygotic twins, from unrelated adults of various ages, and from cord blood. To rule out contamination, replicate twin experiments were performed at different times with different library preparation protocols. Overall results and qualifications from the work: Compared with coincidental sharing between unrelated individuals, out-of-frame TCR alpha sequences shared between twins had an excess of sequences with low generation probability. In monozygotic twins, out-of-frame TCR alpha sharing was systematically underestimated by recombination models, although the models agreed with sharing between unrelated individuals. Invariant T cells such as MAIT and iNKT could partly confound zero-insertion analyses, though diverse VJ usage argued against this for most clonotypes. In beta out-of-frame sequences, excess twin sharing was weaker, because having fewer shared sequences lowered the signal-to-noise ratio. Abundant cord blood beta clonotypes had fewer insertions, young adult naive repertoires showed a similar but weaker trend, and memory repertoires showed no such trend. Because the same donors could not be followed over many years, the conclusions relied on cross-sectional statistical analysis.

All donors were healthy Caucasians. Miltenyi CD45RO+ enrichment and human naive T-cell isolation kits were used to isolate memory (CD45RO+) and naive T cells from PBMC. The library was built by means of 5' RACE. Sequencer: Illumina HiSeq 2000. Template switching introduced a universal primer binding site; the final cDNA contained a unique molecular identifier, enabling accurate counting of TCR cDNA molecules. Specific primers in the conserved constant-segment region were used to synthesize first-strand cDNA for the TCR alpha and beta chains. To control for contamination, every cDNA library carried two barcodes: a SMART-Mk sample barcode plus Illumina barcodes. TruSeq adapter sequences, together with Illumina sample barcodes, were added in two successive PCR steps. The Illumina HiSeq platform was used with custom primers to sequence TCR alpha and beta cDNA libraries. The original pipeline was this. Raw reads were processed with MiGEC to extract unique molecular identifiers, and MiXCR was used to determine CDR3 positions. For each individual, recombination models were inferred using an EM algorithm with the repgenHMM and IGoR tools. The tcR package in R was used for shared clonotype analysis, with sharing normalized by the product of cloneset sizes. To study raw recombination without the effects of thymic and clonal selection, out-of-frame nonproductive sequences were analyzed. TCRdb redid the processing of the public reads, applying fastp at Q25 and MiXCR, and retained in-frame beta chains. Merged by CDR3 protein, the rows form single entries marked with the most common genes and DNA. The V and J calls shown here were made by TCRdb, not taken from the authors' results. A total of around 220,000 distinct CDR3 sequences appear in this sample, approximately 10% of them only once. The ten largest account for 9% to 10% of the sample.

The germline ends are 10 bases apart after V is trimmed by 7 bases and J by 0 bases. The CDR3 goes from the cysteine to the phenylalanine over 15 residues. Kept here is only the CDR3 DNA, which spans 45 bases and is read in frame from base 1. This sequence originates from a man in his fifties or sixties in good health. Sequencing used memory T cells sorted from blood. Explained via the paper, the cell subset or site label denotes: CD45RO+ enriched T cells. The receptor chain draws on TRBV12-3 or TRBV12-4 and TRBJ2-6, with the D gene call left open. The nucleotide sequence is given as TGTGCCAGCACCATGAGTCCCTCTGGGGCCAACGTCCTGACTTTC. Translated, it gives CASTMSPSGANVLTF.